This TCR beta chain appears in the sequencing data of a study of T cell repertoires in cytomegalovirus infection. Study as a whole: Public TCR beta signatures provided an indication of both CMV infection and a matching HLA type.

A remark on this clonotype: Its antigen is unknown.

Overall study findings and caveats: CMV-specific HLA-C-restricted TCR beta clonotypes dominated the ex vivo response. Using cumulative public TCR beta family frequency, the authors identified those who carried CMV together with the relevant HLA.

The CDR3 is made up of 11 amino acids. The V end was cut by 6 bases, the J end by 6 bases, with 8 bases between. Germline V lookup: CDR1 SQVTM, CDR2 ANQGSEA. One entry per CDR3 protein results from TCRdb running MiXCR on the reads. Seen here are around 630,000 distinct CDR3 sequences, 20% to 30% observed once, and the top ten hold 7.5% to 9%. The sequence came from a human donor in good health (CMV status not recorded). Some clones in this sample may be carry-over from other donors' samples. The chain recombines TRBV29-1 with TRBJ1-4; no clear D. The sample consisted of CD8+ T cells from PBMCs. In DNA form, the CDR3 reads TGCAGCGTGGTAGGAGATGAAAAACTGTTTTTT. Amino acid sequence: CSVVGDEKLFF. The entire variable domain, with the rest obtained from reference TRBV29-1 and TRBJ1-4, is as follows: SAVISQKPSRDICQRGTSLTIQCQVDSQVTMMFWYRQQPGQSLTLIATANQGSEATYESGFVIDKFPISRPNLTFSTLTVSNMSPEDSSIYLCSVVGDEKLFFGSGTQLSVL.